The 21 T cell receptor beta chains given below trace back to one sample, sequenced in a study of response to subunit inactivated influenza vaccine. MiXCR, run by TCRdb on the RT-PCR reads, gives a single entry per CDR3 protein. The table includes some 520,000 distinct CDR3 sequences, about 15% detected once. The source was CD4+ T cells sorted from PBMCs, collected around 25 months after vaccination. Every receptor here comes from a man aged 45 to 70 who received an inactivated influenza vaccine.

A few counts support this clonotype. The genes are TRBV9 and TRBJ2-7; 9 nucleotides agree with TRBD1. From germline, CDR1 is SGDLS and CDR2 YYNGEE. The CDR3 covers 13 residues. With 3 bases clipped from V and 5 bases from J, the junction kept 3 bases outside the gene matches. CDR3 region: CASSGDRVDEQYF. The CDR3 DNA reads TGTGCCAGCAGCGGGGACAGGGTCGACGAGCAGTACTTC.

V gene TRBV4-2 combines with J gene TRBJ2-2, with D tentatively TRBD1 or TRBD2 (6 bases each). The ends were cut back, 0 bases at V and 4 bases at J, with 15 bases in the middle. This CDR3 has 17 amino acids. The germline gives CDR1 LGHNA, CDR2 YNFKEQ. CDR3 DNA: TGTGCCAGCAGCCAAGATCAAGTCGGGGGCCCCACCGGGGAGCTGTTTTTT. It encodes CASSQDQVGGPTGELFF.

There are many counts of this clonotype. The chain has TRBV24-1 and TRBJ2-3; 8 bases match TRBD1. The CDR3 is 16 amino acids. The germline gives CDR1 KGHDR, CDR2 SFDVKD. V lost 3 bases to trimming and J lost 4 bases; unmatched junction nucleotides: 8. The CDR3 DNA is TGTGCCACCAGTGATACCAGGACAGGGTCGGCAGATACGCAGTATTTT. Translation: CATSDTRTGSADTQYF.

The chain is built from TRBV4-3 and TRBJ2-6; D gene unclear. The ends were cut back, 0 bases at V and 1 base at J, with 10 bases in the middle. CDR3 size: 17 residues. Germline CDR1 reads LGHNA; CDR2 reads YSLEER. CDR3 protein: CASSQEAGVSGANVLTF. The DNA of the CDR3 is TGCGCCAGCAGCCAAGAGGCAGGAGTATCTGGGGCCAACGTCCTGACTTTC.

This clonotype has only a few counts. CDR3 DNA sequence: TGTGCCATCAGTGAGAGACACATTGAAGCTTTCTTT. It translates to CAISERHIEAFF. This sequence joins TRBV10-3 and TRBJ1-1, with D hard to call. The CDR3 has 12 residues. With 2 bases removed from V and 7 bases from J, the gap between germline ends came to 8 bases. Germline V gene lookup returns CDR1 ENHRY and CDR2 SYGVKD.

This clonotype was seen a few times. The chain links TRBV2 to TRBJ2-5; 7 bases agree with TRBD2. V trimming: 1 base; J trimming: 7 bases; junction bases outside the gene matches: 9. Germline CDR1 SNHLY, CDR2 FYNNEI. CDR3 length: 15 residues. The CDR3 nucleotides are TGTGCCAGCAGTGAAGGGCGGACTAGTGGAGGGACCCAGTACTTC. Translation gives CASSEGRTSGGTQYF.

This clonotype was counted only a few times. The rearrangement joins TRBV5-1 to TRBJ2-5, with TRBD2 matching over 8 bases. The CDR3 is 15 residues long. CDR1 and CDR2 from the germline V gene are SGHRS and YFSETQ. Trimming took 4 bases from V and 3 from J; bases not matched to a gene: 8. CDR3 in amino acids: CASSPGLALEETQYF. DNA for the CDR3: TGCGCCAGCAGCCCTGGACTAGCCCTTGAAGAGACCCAGTACTTC.

The chain links TRBV20-1 to TRBJ2-1; D tentatively fits TRBD1 or TRBD2 (5 bases each). This CDR3 is built from 14 residues. The V gene lost 6 bases and the J gene lost 9 bases, with 21 bases spanning the gap. The germline V gene encodes CDR1 DFQATT and CDR2 SNEGSKA (reference sequence). The CDR3 nucleotides read TGCAGTGCCCCCTCCGGGGCGCATGGGTTTGAGCAGTTCTTC. Its translation is CSAPSGAHGFEQFF.

V usage is TRBV6-5 and J usage is TRBJ2-7; tentative D call: TRBD2 (7 bases). The germline gives CDR1 MNHEY, CDR2 SVGAGI. V was shortened by 0 bases and J by 4 bases, with 16 bases between the two germline ends. The CDR3 is made up of 16 amino acids. The CDR3 loop reads CASSYSFRGARYEQYF. CDR3 sequence (DNA): TGTGCCAGCAGTTACTCGTTTCGGGGGGCGAGATACGAGCAGTACTTC.

This clonotype appeared many times. The chain employs TRBV20-1 and TRBJ2-1; 8 bases are shared with TRBD1. V lost 5 bases to trimming and J lost 7 bases; unmatched junction nucleotides: 10. Looked up from germline, CDR1 is DFQATT and CDR2 is SNEGSKA (reference sequence). CDR3 size: 14 residues. The CDR3 DNA reads TGCAGTGCTCGGACCTCGACAGGGGCAAATGAGCAGTTCTTC. It yields the protein CSARTSTGANEQFF.

This sequence joins TRBV4-3 and TRBJ2-1; the match to TRBD1 covers 7 bases. V trimming: 0 bases; J trimming: 7 bases; junction bases outside the gene matches: 6. Germline-derived CDR1 and CDR2 are LGHNA and YSLEER. The CDR3 sequence is 15 residues long. CDR3 in DNA: TGCGCCAGCAGCCAAGAAGGGGGCTCACTTAATGAGCAGTTCTTC. Translated: CASSQEGGSLNEQFF.

The chain uses TRBV29-1 and TRBJ2-3, with TRBD1 matching 7 bases. Germline-derived CDR1 and CDR2 are SQVTM and ANQGSEA. V lost 3 bases, J lost 5 bases, and 5 bases stayed unmatched. This CDR3 has 13 amino acids. CDR3 residues: CSVERGPEDTQYF. CDR3 DNA sequence: TGCAGCGTTGAGAGGGGGCCGGAAGATACGCAGTATTTT.

This clonotype was detected a few times. J is TRBJ2-4 and V is TRBV20-1; 13 bases line up with TRBD2. The CDR3 is made up of 16 amino acids. The V gene end was trimmed by 1 base and the J gene end by 1 base; junction bases not matched to a gene: 1. Looked up from germline, CDR1 is DFQATT and CDR2 is SNEGSKA (reference sequence). The DNA for the CDR3 is TGCAGTGCTAGAGGGACTAGCGGGAGTGCCAAAAACATTCAGTACTTC. Its protein is CSARGTSGSAKNIQYF.

This clonotype came up a few times. The CDR3 loop reads CASSTSGVITPYNEQFF. DNA of the CDR3: TGTGCCAGCAGCACGAGCGGGGTGATAACTCCATACAATGAGCAGTTCTTC. The gene calls are TRBV21-1 and TRBJ2-1; no check of the table's D call, TRBD2, against the DNA was made. TRBV21-1 represents a pseudogene. This CDR3 comprises 17 residues.

This clonotype has only a few counts. The rearrangement uses TRBV7-2 and TRBJ1-4; 8 bases map to TRBD1. V shed 2 bases, J shed 6 bases, and the junction held 2 bases outside the gene matches. The length of the CDR3 is 14 residues. Germline-derived CDR1 and CDR2 are SGHTA and FQGNSA. The CDR3 sequence: CASSLMTGDEKLFF. For the CDR3, the DNA is TGTGCCAGCAGCTTAATGACAGGGGATGAAAAACTGTTTTTT.

The chain uses TRBV6-5 and TRBJ1-4; the D gene is possibly TRBD1 (6 bases). Trimming took off 4 bases at V and 7 bases at J, with 16 bases between the two ends. This CDR3 comprises 15 residues. Germline V gene sequence: CDR1 MNHEY, CDR2 SVGAGI. The DNA of the CDR3 is TGTGCCAGCAGTTTTGGCGGGGGGCGCGGTGAAAAACTGTTTTTT. Protein product: CASSFGGGRGEKLFF.

V gene TRBV12-3 or TRBV12-4 combines with J gene TRBJ1-2; 11 bases fit TRBD1. Trimming took 3 bases from V and 3 from J; bases not matched to a gene: 3. The CDR3 covers 15 residues. CDR3 sequence reads: CASSFGTGGDYGYTF. CDR3 in DNA: TGTGCCAGCAGTTTCGGGACAGGGGGTGACTATGGCTACACCTTC.

A remark on this clonotype: A read error is possible here, since a much larger clone lies one base away. The chain links TRBV6-2 or TRBV6-3 to TRBJ1-1; no clear D. Germline values: CDR1 MNHEY, CDR2 SVGEGT. Trimming shortened V by 2 bases and J by 9 bases, and 22 bases separated the two germline ends. The CDR3 has 16 amino acids. CDR3 coding DNA: TGTGCCAGCAGTTACGACGAAACCGTTCCCAAAGAAAAAGCTTTCTTT. This encodes CASSYDETVPKEKAFF.

This clonotype was observed a few times. This chain joins TRBV3-1 and TRBJ2-1; the D is unclear. The CDR3 length is 16 residues. Per germline, CDR1 LGHDT and CDR2 YNNKEL (reference sequence). V was pared by 0 bases and J by 1 base, with 10 bases between. CDR3 sequence reads: CASSQDGLASYNEQFF. In DNA form, the CDR3 reads TGTGCCAGCAGCCAAGACGGGCTCGCATCCTACAATGAGCAGTTCTTC.

The rearrangement joins TRBV5-1 to TRBJ2-1; TRBD1 matches at 8 bases. The CDR3 runs 15 residues. Germline CDR1 SGHRS, CDR2 YFSETQ. V was pared by 4 bases and J by 8 bases, with 11 bases of the junction left unmatched. In DNA form, the CDR3 reads TGCGCCAGCAGCCCCACAGGGGGAAGGAGCGATGAGCAGTTCTTC. This codes for CASSPTGGRSDEQFF.

This clonotype was detected only a few times. The CDR3 region has the DNA TGTGCCAGCAGTTTATCGAAACTAGCGGGGGGAAGAGATACGCAGTATTTT. Amino acid sequence: CASSLSKLAGGRDTQYF. V usage is TRBV27 and J usage is TRBJ2-3, with TRBD2 matching over 12 bases. Germline V lookup: CDR1 MNHEY, CDR2 SMNVEV (reference sequence). Trimming at V came to 0 bases and at J to 5 bases, leaving 6 bases not matched to a gene. This CDR3 contains 17 residues.